This T cell receptor (beta chain) was recovered during a study of CD8+ T cells in alopecia areata. V was shortened by 2 bases and J by 5 bases, with 18 bases between the two germline ends. The CDR3 extends over 16 amino acids. CDR1 and CDR2 (germline): MGHRA, YSYEKL. On this clone: The antigen is not known.

Reverse transcribed after extraction, RNA yielded cDNA as the sequencing template. The method was immunoSEQ multiplex PCR; TCRdb's version includes in-frame clones alone and lacks a portion of them. The data show approximately 65,000 clones, about 45% seen once. Study results and caveats: Although TCR sharing was seen in mice, sharing across patients was less clear, possibly for HLA-related reasons.

Treatment noted: oral pan-JAK inhibitor, 5-10 mg twice daily. Individuals with alopecia areata gave both lesional scalp punch biopsies and peripheral blood for collection. The sequencing here drew on CD8+ T cells sorted from blood, taken at approximately week 37, from a patient treated with tofacitinib. This sequence joins TRBV4-1 and TRBJ2-5; D may match TRBD1 or TRBD2 (5 bases each). The sequence came from a human donor with alopecia areata. DNA for the CDR3: TGCGCCAGCAGCCAATCTGGGACGGCCGAGGGGGAGACCCAGTACTTC. It encodes CASSQSGTAEGETQYF.